These 16 T cell receptor beta chains originate from one sample sequenced in a study of cytomegalovirus exposure and HLA in healthy donors. 13 Jbeta primers and 60 Vbeta primers were used for the PCR. Here immunoSEQ multiplex PCR was the method, and the copy in TCRdb shows in-frame clones only, minus some. The table has almost 200,000 clones, 75% to 85% seen once. Sample: PBMCs. The receptors derive from a male donor in good health and CMV-seropositive.

The rearrangement uses TRBV4-1 and TRBJ2-2, with D tentatively TRBD1 (5 bases). V was clipped by 1 base and J by 0 bases, with 6 bases between them. Germline V gene lookup returns CDR1 MGHRA and CDR2 YSYEKL. This CDR3 spans 15 amino acids. The CDR3 region has the DNA TGCGCCAGCAGCCAAGGGACACCGAACACCGGGGAGCTGTTTTTT. Protein: CASSQGTPNTGELFF.

This rearrangement joins TRBV6-6 to TRBJ2-4; D perhaps matches TRBD2 (5 bases). CDR1 is MNHNY, CDR2 SVGAGI, per germline (reference sequence). Trimming cost V 6 bases and J 2 bases, with 8 bases left between them. The CDR3 has 13 amino acids. CDR3 residues: CASSRDSKNIQYF. In DNA form, the CDR3 reads TGTGCCAGCAGCCGGGATTCCAAAAACATTCAGTACTTC.

The chain couples TRBV19 to TRBJ1-5; no clear D gene. Germline CDR1 is LNHDA and CDR2 is SQIVND (reference sequence). The length of the CDR3 is 15 residues. Trimming pared 3 bases from V and 2 bases from J, leaving 11 bases between. This CDR3 is CASSILRFGNQPQHF. The DNA of the CDR3 is TGTGCCAGTAGTATTCTTCGTTTCGGCAATCAGCCCCAGCATTTT.

This clone was counted between two and nine times. The J gene is TRBJ2-5, the V gene TRBV4-1; 11 positions agree with TRBD2. V was pared by 0 bases and J by 6 bases, with 12 bases of the junction left unmatched. The CDR3 is 18 residues long. Germline V gene data show CDR1 as MGHRA and CDR2 as YSYEKL. The CDR3 here is CASSQEGDTSGSRKTQYF. The CDR3 DNA follows: TGCGCCAGCAGCCAAGAGGGGGATACTAGCGGGAGTCGTAAGACCCAGTACTTC.

The chain's CDR3 is CASRGTGGRETQYF. The CDR3 bases are TGCGCCAGCAGGGGGACAGGGGGGAGAGAGACCCAGTACTTC. This rearrangement joins TRBV5-1 to TRBJ2-5; TRBD1 agrees at 11 bases. The CDR3 has 14 amino acids. V trimming: 5 bases; J trimming: 4 bases; junction bases outside the gene matches: 4. The germline CDR1 and CDR2 sequences are SGHRS and YFSETQ. Looking up the rest from reference TRBV5-1 and TRBJ2-5 gives the full variable domain: KAGVTQTPRYLIKTRGQQVTLSCSPISGHRSVSWYQQTPGQGLQFLFEYFSETQRNKGNFPGRFSGRQFSNSRSEMNVSTLELGDSALYLCASRGTGGRETQYFGPGTRLLVL.

The chain couples TRBV9 to TRBJ1-2; D is unresolved. Germline V lookup: CDR1 SGDLS, CDR2 YYNGEE. This CDR3 has 15 residues. The V end was cut by 4 bases, the J end by 0 bases, with 13 bases between. The CDR3 here is CASSMGSGSNYGYTF. In DNA form, the CDR3 reads TGTGCCAGCAGCATGGGTTCCGGGTCTAACTATGGCTACACCTTC.

The V call is TRBV29-1, the J call TRBJ1-2; TRBD1 matches 7 bases. Germline V gene sequence: CDR1 SQVTM, CDR2 ANQGSEA. The CDR3 covers 14 residues. The J segment lost 4 bases and the V segment lost 0 bases, leaving 5 bases of the junction unmatched. The CDR3 here is CSVEEAGGGYGYTF. The DNA of the CDR3 is TGCAGCGTTGAAGAAGCAGGGGGAGGCTATGGCTACACCTTC.

The chain links TRBV10-3 to TRBJ2-3; 9 bases match TRBD2. The J segment lost 3 bases and the V segment lost 8 bases, leaving 0 bases of the junction unmatched. CDR1 and CDR2 from the germline V gene are ENHRY and SYGVKD. The CDR3 is 12 amino acids. The CDR3 loop is CAILAGTDTQYF. The CDR3 nucleotides are TGTGCCATCCTAGCGGGGACAGATACGCAGTATTTT.

This clone showed up just a few times. The V gene is TRBV6-5, the J gene TRBJ1-4, with TRBD1 matching 7 bases. Germline lookup yields CDR1 MNHEY and CDR2 SVGAGI. The CDR3 totals 14 residues. J was trimmed by 12 bases and V by 6 bases; bases with no gene match: 13. The CDR3 protein is CASSLGQAAPQLFF. The CDR3 nucleotides read TGTGCCAGCAGCCTTGGACAGGCCGCCCCCCAACTGTTTTTT.

The genes are TRBV6-5 and TRBJ2-1, with 11 bases that match TRBD2. The CDR3 is 14 residues long. The V and J ends lost 2 bases and 10 bases, in that order; junction bases with no gene match: 4. Germline lookup yields CDR1 MNHEY and CDR2 SVGAGI. The chain's CDR3 is CASSYGLAGGEQFF. The CDR3 bases are TGTGCCAGCAGTTACGGGCTAGCGGGAGGAGAGCAGTTCTTC.

The genes are TRBV6-5 and TRBJ2-5, with D unresolved. The assigned J gene may be wrong: the sequence end matches TRBJ2-7 better. The CDR3 runs to 15 residues. The germline CDR1 and CDR2 sequences are MNHEY and SVGAGI. CDR3 coding DNA: TGTGCCAGCAGTTACTCCCTAGGAAGTCCCTACGAGCAGTACTTC. It encodes CASSYSLGSPYEQYF.

This chain joins TRBV19 and TRBJ2-5; 9 bases align to TRBD2. The CDR3 runs to 15 residues. Germline V lookup: CDR1 LNHDA, CDR2 SQIVND (reference sequence). After removal of 3 bases from V and 7 bases from J, the junction contained 9 bases not matched to a gene. The CDR3 sequence: CASSMGIAGEGTQYF. The CDR3 DNA reads as TGTGCCAGTAGTATGGGTATAGCGGGAGAGGGGACCCAGTACTTC.

The chain couples TRBV9 to TRBJ1-5; 11 bases match TRBD1. The ends lost 0 bases at V and 6 bases at J; junction bases unmatched: 8. From germline, CDR1 is SGDLS and CDR2 YYNGEE. This CDR3 is 17 amino acids long. The CDR3 here is CASSVEGWTGGFQPQHF. The CDR3 DNA reads TGTGCCAGCAGCGTAGAGGGTTGGACAGGGGGCTTTCAGCCCCAGCATTTT.

About this clone itself: One end of the junction does not line up with germline, which may come from a read error. The chain joins TRBV7-9 to TRBJ1-1, with 11 bases identical to TRBD1. The CDR3 is 15 residues long. Germline values: CDR1 SEHNR, CDR2 FQNEAQ (reference sequence). CDR3 DNA: TGTTCCAGCAGCTACGGGACAGGGGGACCCACTGAAGCTTTCTTT. Its protein is CSSSYGTGGPTEAFF.

The V gene is TRBV5-4, the J gene TRBJ2-2, with D maybe TRBD1 (5 bases). V was shortened by 1 base and J by 3 bases, with 10 bases between the two germline ends. Per the germline V gene, CDR1 is SGHNT and CDR2 is YYREEE (reference sequence). The CDR3 runs to 15 residues. CDR3 residues: CASSLWGRYTGELFF. The CDR3 DNA reads as TGTGCCAGCAGCTTGTGGGGCAGATACACCGGGGAGCTGTTTTTT.

The chain recombines TRBV30 with TRBJ2-7; D uncertain. CDR1 and CDR2 from the germline V gene are GTSNPN and SVGIG (reference sequence). The V gene lost 1 base and the J gene lost 0 bases, with 7 bases spanning the gap. CDR3 size: 13 residues. This CDR3 is CAWSDGTSYEQYF. The DNA of the CDR3 is TGTGCCTGGAGTGACGGTACCTCCTACGAGCAGTACTTC.